The 6 T cell receptor beta chains in this list originate from one sample, sequenced in a study of cytomegalovirus exposure and HLA in healthy donors. Primers included in the PCR were 60 Vbeta and 13 Jbeta primers. Assay used: immunoSEQ multiplex PCR; TCRdb lists only in-frame clones, some missing. The data hold more than 95,000 clones, with 81% observed a single time. The source material was PBMCs. These TCRs come from a man aged 18-30 years in good health and CMV-seropositive.

V usage is TRBV19 and J usage is TRBJ1-1; D is perhaps TRBD1 (6 bases). V lost 6 bases to trimming and J lost 1 base, with 9 bases between them. CDR3 length: 13 amino acids. Germline assignment: CDR1 LNHDA and CDR2 SQIVND (reference sequence). CDR3 bases: TGTGCCAGTAGCGAAGGGGGGAACACTGAAGCTTTCTTT. This gives the protein CASSEGGNTEAFF.

This clone was detected once. This chain connects TRBV19 to TRBJ1-3, with 7 positions matching TRBD1. The CDR3 has 15 amino acids. In germline, CDR1 is LNHDA, CDR2 SQIVND (reference sequence). Unmatched junction bases numbered 9, after V lost 6 bases and J lost 4 bases. CDR3 sequence (DNA): TGTGCCAGTAGCAGACAGGGTCTTGACGGAAACACCATATATTTT. Translation: CASSRQGLDGNTIYF.

The chain carries TRBV7-2 and TRBJ1-2; 9 nucleotides match TRBD1. Germline CDR1 SGHTA, CDR2 FQGNSA. The V and J ends lost 4 bases and 2 bases, in that order; junction bases with no gene match: 2. CDR3 length: 14 amino acids. The CDR3 here is CASSSTGGNYGYTF. The DNA for the CDR3 is TGTGCCAGCAGCTCGACAGGGGGGAACTATGGCTACACCTTC.

V usage is TRBV12-5 and J usage is TRBJ2-7, with 7 nucleotides matching TRBD2. V gave up 0 bases and J gave up 2 bases; unmatched junction bases: 7. Germline values: CDR1 LGHNT, CDR2 FRNRAP. This CDR3 has 16 amino acids. CDR3 coding DNA: TGTGCTAGTGGTTTGGTATCCGGGGGGTTCCCCTACGAGCAGTACTTC. Protein product: CASGLVSGGFPYEQYF. The full variable domain, with the rest looked up from reference TRBV12-5 and TRBJ2-7, is DARVTQTPRHKVTEMGQEVTMRCQPILGHNTVFWYRQTMMQGLELLAYFRNRAPLDDSGMPKDRFSAEMPDATLATLKIQPSEPRDSAVYFCASGLVSGGFPYEQYFGPGTRLTVT.

The J gene is TRBJ2-1, the V gene TRBV5-1; 10 bases fit TRBD2. V lost 5 bases, J lost 2 bases, and 7 bases stayed unmatched. Germline CDR1 is SGHRS and CDR2 is YFSETQ. This CDR3 has 16 amino acids. DNA of the CDR3: TGCGCCAGCAGTTTTACTAGCGGGACAGCCTACAATGAGCAGTTCTTC. Amino acids: CASSFTSGTAYNEQFF.

This sequence joins TRBV29-1 and TRBJ2-3; 7 bases match TRBD1. CDR1 is SQVTM, CDR2 ANQGSEA, per germline. The CDR3 is made up of 15 amino acids. J was trimmed by 0 bases and V by 7 bases; bases with no gene match: 10. The chain's CDR3 is CSAVQGQRSTDTQYF. DNA of the CDR3: TGCAGCGCCGTCCAGGGACAGCGGAGCACAGATACGCAGTATTTT.